The text below deals with one T cell receptor (beta chain). Some clones are missing from TCRdb's copy, which holds only in-frame ones; the method was immunoSEQ multiplex PCR. The sample has over 200,000 clones, around 87% seen once. This specimen comes from a study of blood T cell repertoires in COVID-19. From germline, CDR1 is MDHEN and CDR2 SYDVKM. V dropped 3 bases and J dropped 0 bases, with 15 bases sitting between them. This CDR3 has 16 residues. Input material: peripheral blood. The receptor was isolated from a woman between 45 and 65 years old with acute or convalescent COVID-19. The gene calls are TRBV28 and TRBJ2-7; D is undetermined. The CDR3: CASSFLPHWSSYEQYF. DNA for the CDR3: TGTGCCAGCAGTTTCCTTCCCCACTGGAGCTCCTACGAGCAGTACTTC.